These 29 T cell receptor beta chains originate from one sample sequenced in a study of blood T cells in healthy people across ages. A second about 7 to 12 cycle PCR used barcoded and J-beta primers. Each CDR3 protein gets one entry after TCRdb re-called the 5' RACE reads with MiXCR. The sample records 1.8 million or so distinct CDR3 sequences, about 39% being singletons. The specimen was blood. These receptors were collected from a human donor in good health.

This CDR3 reads CASRTGRSYGYTF. The CDR3 DNA reads TGTGCCAGCCGGACCGGACGGAGCTATGGCTACACCTTC. The chain employs TRBV28 and TRBJ1-2; D remains ambiguous. V was cut by 8 bases and J by 4 bases, with 14 bases left in between. Germline V gene sequence: CDR1 MDHEN, CDR2 SYDVKM. The CDR3 has 13 amino acids.

The V call is TRBV2, the J call TRBJ1-5; 7 positions agree with TRBD1. Per germline, CDR1 SNHLY and CDR2 FYNNEI. V shed 6 bases, J shed 3 bases, and the junction held 5 bases outside the gene matches. The CDR3 spans 14 residues. In DNA, the CDR3 is TGTGCCAGCAGAGGACAGGCGTCCAATCAGCCCCAGCATTTT. Translating gives CASRGQASNQPQHF.

This chain links TRBV12-3 or TRBV12-4 with TRBJ2-3; TRBD1 might be the D (5 bases). CDR3 length: 14 amino acids. Trimming removed 3 bases at V and 5 bases at J, with 12 bases between. CDR3 region: CASSFQGQGDTQYF. CDR3 DNA: TGTGCCAGCAGTTTTCAGGGCCAGGGAGATACGCAGTATTTT.

In this sample, this clonotype turned up many times. This sequence joins TRBV15 and TRBJ2-6; no firm D call. Germline V gives CDR1 LNHNV, CDR2 YYDKDF (reference sequence). V shed 4 bases and J shed 4 bases, with 5 bases lying between them. CDR3 length: 13 residues. The CDR3 sequence: CATSIPGANVLTF. For the CDR3, the DNA is TGTGCCACCAGCATCCCGGGGGCCAACGTCCTGACTTTC. The entire variable domain, with the rest obtained from reference TRBV15 and TRBJ2-6, is as follows: DAMVIQNPRYQVTQFGKPVTLSCSQTLNHNVMYWYQQKSSQAPKLLFHYYDKDFNNEADTPDNFQSRRPNTSFCFLDIRSPGLGDTAMYLCATSIPGANVLTFGAGSRLTVL.

The rearrangement uses TRBV7-2 and TRBJ2-7; D not resolved. Germline loops: CDR1 SGHTA, CDR2 FQGNSA. Deletions cut 5 bases from V and 0 bases from J, with 14 bases between. The CDR3 consists of 15 residues. The CDR3 DNA follows: TGTGCCAGCAGCGACGTATTTCATCTCTCCTACGAGCAGTACTTC. It translates to CASSDVFHLSYEQYF. Full variable domain (rest looked up from reference TRBV7-2 and TRBJ2-7): GAGVSQSPSNKVTEKGKDVELRCDPISGHTALYWYRQSLGQGLEFLIYFQGNSAPDKSGLPSDRFSAERTGGSVSTLTIQRTQQEDSAVYLCASSDVFHLSYEQYFGPGTRLTVT.

In its sample, this clonotype was seen a few times. V is TRBV29-1 and J is TRBJ2-5; D not certain. In germline, CDR1 is SQVTM, CDR2 ANQGSEA. The V end was cut by 4 bases, the J end by 4 bases, with 16 bases between. This CDR3 spans 14 amino acids. CDR3 loop: CSVVPGWVRETQYF. The CDR3 coding sequence is TGCAGCGTTGTCCCTGGGTGGGTTCGAGAGACCCAGTACTTC.

V gene TRBV27 combines with J gene TRBJ1-5; TRBD1 matches 7 bases. Germline V CDR1 and CDR2: MNHEY, SMNVEV (reference sequence). V was pared by 5 bases and J by 6 bases, with 4 bases of the junction left unmatched. CDR3 length: 13 residues. The CDR3 spells CASSMTGIQPQHF. CDR3 in DNA: TGTGCCAGCAGTATGACAGGGATTCAGCCCCAGCATTTT.

This clonotype was seen repeatedly, ten times or more. The chain uses TRBV10-3 and TRBJ2-5; 11 bases fit TRBD2. Germline loops: CDR1 ENHRY, CDR2 SYGVKD. The V and J ends lost 8 bases and 0 bases, in that order; junction bases with no gene match: 2. This CDR3 spans 14 amino acids. The CDR3 is CAIGTSGNQETQYF. CDR3 in DNA: TGTGCCATCGGGACTAGCGGAAACCAAGAGACCCAGTACTTC.

The chain recombines TRBV7-2 with TRBJ2-3, with D unclear. With 4 bases removed from V and 2 bases from J, the gap between germline ends came to 13 bases. This CDR3 is 15 amino acids long. Germline CDR1 reads SGHTA; CDR2 reads FQGNSA. The CDR3 nucleotides are TGTGCCAGCAGCTCGATGGGGATGAACACAGATACGCAGTATTTT. This gives the protein CASSSMGMNTDTQYF.

The CDR3 DNA follows: TGTGCCAGCAGTTTGGTCAGGGGAGGCTATGGCTACACCTTC. Translation: CASSLVRGGYGYTF. The chain uses TRBV27 and TRBJ1-2, with TRBD1 as a possible D gene (6 bases). CDR1 MNHEY and CDR2 SMNVEV come from the germline V gene (reference sequence). This CDR3 has 14 amino acids. Trimming removed 3 bases from V and 4 bases from J, with 12 bases in between.

This clonotype has more than one count but fewer than ten. The CDR3 sequence is CASSRGDSGLWYEQYF. In DNA form, the CDR3 reads TGTGCCAGCAGCCGGGGGGACAGCGGGTTGTGGTACGAGCAGTACTTC. The J gene is TRBJ2-7, the V gene TRBV3-1; D is possibly TRBD1 (7 bases). There are 16 residues in the CDR3. The V end lost 4 bases, the J end lost 4 bases, and 20 bases lay between the germline ends. The germline V gene has CDR1 LGHDT and CDR2 YNNKEL (reference sequence).

A note on this clonotype: One junction end disagrees with the germline gene, perhaps due to a read error. This chain joins TRBV29-1 and TRBJ2-6, with D perhaps matching TRBD1 (5 bases). There are 16 residues in the CDR3. CDR1 is SQVTM and CDR2 is ANQGSEA in the germline V gene. CDR3 residues: CSVNGQGRSGANVPTF. The CDR3 coding sequence is TGCAGCGTTAATGGGCAGGGTCGCTCTGGGGCCAACGTCCCGACTTTC.

The genes are TRBV4-1 and TRBJ2-1; D is tentatively TRBD1 or TRBD2 (7 bases each). V shed 4 bases and J shed 8 bases, with 18 bases lying between them. Germline V gene lookup returns CDR1 MGHRA and CDR2 YSYEKL. The CDR3 sequence is 15 residues long. The CDR3 region has the DNA TGCGCCAGCAGCCTTCGGGGCAGGGGGAGGGATGAGCAGTTCTTC. Its translation: CASSLRGRGRDEQFF.

V and J are TRBV7-2 and TRBJ2-4; a weak D match, TRBD1 (6 bases). Trimming left V 1 base short and J 13 bases short, with 17 bases between. The CDR3 has 14 residues. Germline V lookup: CDR1 SGHTA, CDR2 FQGNSA. In DNA, the CDR3 is TGTGCCAGCAGCTTAGACCCCAGGGGCGGTGAGCAGTACTTC. Protein product: CASSLDPRGGEQYF.

The chain recombines TRBV20-1 with TRBJ2-1, with TRBD1 matching 7 bases. Germline V gives CDR1 DFQATT, CDR2 SNEGSKA (reference sequence). The CDR3 covers 14 residues. V lost 3 bases and J lost 3; bases outside the gene matches: 5. The CDR3 region is CSASRGIDYNEQFF. The CDR3 DNA reads as TGCAGTGCTAGCAGGGGGATTGACTACAATGAGCAGTTCTTC.

CDR3 amino acids: CSVEDRTGVTEAFF. CDR3 in DNA: TGCAGCGTTGAAGATCGGACAGGGGTCACTGAAGCTTTCTTT. This sequence joins TRBV29-1 and TRBJ1-1, with 9 bases that match TRBD1. The ends lost 0 bases at V and 4 bases at J; junction bases unmatched: 3. This CDR3 is built from 14 residues. CDR1 is SQVTM and CDR2 is ANQGSEA in the germline V gene.

This clonotype was found a few times. The chain couples TRBV7-8 to TRBJ2-7; 7 bases fit TRBD1. The germline CDR1 and CDR2 sequences are SGHVS and FQNEAQ. The CDR3 runs to 15 residues. V lost 5 bases and J lost 0; bases outside the gene matches: 7. CDR3 in amino acids: CASSVGTASSYEQYF. Written as DNA, the CDR3 is TGTGCCAGCAGCGTCGGGACAGCGAGCTCCTACGAGCAGTACTTC.

The table lists this clonotype with a few counts. This rearrangement joins TRBV9 to TRBJ1-5; 7 bases are shared with TRBD1. J lost 5 bases, V lost 2 bases, and 7 bases had no gene match. Germline CDR1 reads SGDLS; CDR2 reads YYNGEE. CDR3 length: 15 amino acids. In DNA, the CDR3 is TGTGCCAGCAGCGTTAGTGACAGGGAAGATCAGCCCCAGCATTTT. Translation gives CASSVSDREDQPQHF.

A note on this clonotype: At one end, the junction sequence differs from germline, possibly due to a read error. This chain links TRBV27 with TRBJ1-4; D call uncertain. CDR3 length: 14 amino acids. CDR1 MNHEY and CDR2 SMNVEV come from the germline V gene (reference sequence). The CDR3 spells CASSLAATNEELFF. In DNA form, the CDR3 reads TGTGCCAGCAGTTTAGCCGCAACTAATGAAGAACTGTTTTTT.

This chain uses TRBV15 with TRBJ2-3, with D maybe TRBD1 (7 bases). This CDR3 contains 13 residues. V was cut by 2 bases and J by 12 bases, with 15 bases left in between. Looked up from germline, CDR1 is LNHNV and CDR2 is YYDKDF (reference sequence). The CDR3 loop reads CATSRPPGGTQYF. CDR3 bases: TGTGCCACCAGCAGACCCCCAGGGGGGACTCAGTATTTT.

A single count supports this clonotype. This chain connects TRBV9 to TRBJ1-2; no clear D gene. The length of the CDR3 is 13 residues. The V end lost 3 bases, the J end lost 4 bases, and 10 bases lay between the germline ends. Germline V gives CDR1 SGDLS, CDR2 YYNGEE. In DNA form, the CDR3 reads TGTGCCAGCAGCGCCTTGGATGGCTATGGCTACACCTTC. Translating it yields CASSALDGYGYTF.

This clonotype was found many times. The chain uses TRBV9 and TRBJ2-1; perhaps TRBD1 as D (5 bases). The CDR3 runs 11 residues. From germline, CDR1 is SGDLS and CDR2 YYNGEE. The germline V and J ends were trimmed by 3 bases and 10 bases, with 8 bases remaining between them. CDR3 bases: TGTGCCAGCAGCGAGCCAGGGGAGCAGTTCTTC. Translating it yields CASSEPGEQFF.

The rearrangement links TRBV29-1 to TRBJ1-4, with 8 bases identical to TRBD1. V gave up 0 bases and J gave up 10 bases; unmatched junction bases: 10. From germline, CDR1 is SQVTM and CDR2 ANQGSEA. The CDR3 runs to 15 residues. CDR3 nucleotides: TGCAGCGTTGAAGAAGGGGGACAGGCTACTGGAAAACTGTTTTTT. This sequence encodes CSVEEGGQATGKLFF.

This clonotype came up once. The chain carries TRBV5-1 and TRBJ2-7; D might be TRBD2 (6 bases). This CDR3 has 16 residues. Trimming pared 0 bases from V and 3 bases from J, leaving 16 bases between. Germline assignment: CDR1 SGHRS and CDR2 YFSETQ. CDR3 nucleotides: TGCGCCAGCAGCTTGGGAGGAGGGCAGAAGGGCTACGAGCAGTACTTC. It is translated as CASSLGGGQKGYEQYF.

V and J are TRBV7-2 and TRBJ2-5; 9 nucleotides line up with TRBD2. This CDR3 is 17 amino acids long. Germline-derived CDR1 and CDR2 are SGHTA and FQGNSA. With V trimmed by 5 bases and J by 0 bases, 10 bases remained unmatched. Here the CDR3 DNA reads TGTGCCAGCAGCGATGGGACTAGCAGGGAGTACCAAGAGACCCAGTACTTC. It yields the protein CASSDGTSREYQETQYF.

As DNA, the CDR3 is TGTGCCAGCAGCCCTGGTGGAGGGAGGGCTTTCTTT. As protein: CASSPGGGRAFF. This chain uses TRBV6-5 with TRBJ1-1; no clear D. CDR3 size: 12 residues. V was cut by 6 bases and J by 11 bases, with 16 bases left in between. Per germline, CDR1 MNHEY and CDR2 SVGAGI.

To note about this clonotype: An end of the junction does not agree with germline; a read error may underlie this. V usage is TRBV5-1 and J usage is TRBJ2-3, with a tentative D call TRBD1 (6 bases). The CDR3 contains 18 residues. Germline loops: CDR1 SGHRS, CDR2 YFSETQ. The CDR3 spells CTSSSQTGQSTFADTQYF. In DNA form, the CDR3 reads TGCACCAGCAGCTCCCAGACCGGACAGAGCACCTTTGCGGATACGCAGTATTTT. The entire variable domain, with the rest obtained from reference TRBV5-1 and TRBJ2-3, is as follows: KAGVTQTPRYLIKTRGQQVTLSCSPISGHRSVSWYQQTPGQGLQFLFEYFSETQRNKGNFPGRFSGRQFSNSRSEMNVSTLELGDSALYLCTSSSQTGQSTFADTQYFGPGTRLTVL.

The CDR3 bases are TGTGCCAGCAGTTTAACCGGGGGGGGAGATGGCTACACCTTC. The encoded protein is CASSLTGGGDGYTF. The chain combines TRBV12-3 or TRBV12-4 with TRBJ1-2; the D gene is possibly TRBD1 (5 bases). V lost 2 bases and J 6 bases, leaving 13 bases between the germline ends. This CDR3 is built from 14 residues.

CDR3 sequence: CASSESVDGYTF. CDR3 sequence (DNA): TGTGCCAGCAGTGAATCCGTGGATGGCTACACCTTC. The J gene is TRBJ1-2, the V gene TRBV25-1; D not resolved. Looked up from germline, CDR1 is MGHDK and CDR2 is SYGVNS. This CDR3 contains 12 residues. The germline V and J ends were trimmed by 1 base and 6 bases, with 6 bases remaining between them.